The 24 T cell receptor beta chains presented below share a single source sample, sequenced in a study of chemoradiotherapy in HPV16-positive cancers. Clones were sequenced by immunoSEQ multiplex PCR, and TCRdb holds only the in-frame ones, with some missing. The table records over a thousand clones, more than 65% of them present only once. Sequencing used tumor tissue, obtained from a patient who underwent chemoradiotherapy. Receptor source: a human donor with HPV-associated anogenital cancer.

This clone has more than one count but fewer than ten. The gene calls are TRBV7-6 and TRBJ2-6; D gene unclear. Germline-derived CDR1 and CDR2 are SGHVS and FNYEAQ. The CDR3 is 15 amino acids. Trimming took 5 bases from V and 0 from J, leaving 8 bases between them. The CDR3 loop is CASSPIFSGANVLTF. The CDR3 bases are TGTGCCAGCAGCCCAATCTTCTCTGGGGCCAACGTCCTGACTTTC.

The rearrangement joins TRBV5-4 to TRBJ1-2; D is uncertain. CDR3 length: 15 amino acids. Germline values: CDR1 SGHNT, CDR2 YYREEE (reference sequence). Trimming removed 0 bases at V and 0 bases at J, with 9 bases between. CDR3 sequence reads: CASSLEQASNYGYTF. As DNA, the CDR3 is TGTGCCAGCAGCTTGGAACAAGCGTCTAACTATGGCTACACCTTC.

This rearrangement joins TRBV29-1 to TRBJ2-1, with a tentative D call TRBD2 (5 bases). With 1 base removed from V and 6 bases from J, the gap between germline ends came to 13 bases. Germline V CDR1 and CDR2: SQVTM, ANQGSEA. The CDR3 loop spans 14 amino acids. CDR3 in DNA: TGCAGCGTTGAAGTGCCCCGGACTGGCAATGAGCAGTTCTTC. Its translation is CSVEVPRTGNEQFF.

The V and J genes are TRBV6-5 and TRBJ2-1; 10 nucleotides line up with TRBD1. Germline CDR1 is MNHEY and CDR2 is SVGAGI. The CDR3 totals 15 residues. V was pared by 6 bases and J by 5 bases, with 7 bases of the junction left unmatched. The CDR3 loop reads CASSSPGQGNNEQFF. CDR3 nucleotide sequence: TGTGCCAGCAGCTCCCCGGGACAGGGGAACAATGAGCAGTTCTTC.

This sequence joins TRBV6-1 and TRBJ1-4; D gene uncertain. Germline values: CDR1 MNHNS, CDR2 SASEGT. V lost 0 bases and J 3 bases, leaving 8 bases between the germline ends. The CDR3 contains 15 residues. This CDR3 reads CASSEAVGSNEKLFF. The CDR3 DNA follows: TGTGCCAGCAGTGAAGCGGTGGGCTCTAATGAAAAACTGTTTTTT.

This sequence joins TRBV2 and TRBJ2-7; no clear D gene. Germline CDR1 is SNHLY and CDR2 is FYNNEI. With 5 bases removed from V and 3 bases from J, the gap between germline ends came to 5 bases. The CDR3 length is 11 residues. The CDR3 sequence: CASSPYYEQYF. As DNA, the CDR3 is TGTGCCAGCAGTCCCTACTACGAGCAGTACTTC.

The chain couples TRBV7-9 to TRBJ2-3; unclear D gene. CDR1 and CDR2 (germline): SEHNR, FQNEAQ (reference sequence). CDR3 length: 18 residues. V was shortened by 1 base and J by 6 bases, with 23 bases between the two germline ends. The CDR3 spells CASSLEALTGLSLDTQYF. The CDR3 nucleotides are TGTGCCAGCAGCTTAGAGGCCCTGACGGGTTTATCGTTGGATACGCAGTATTTT.

The chain combines TRBV21-1 with TRBJ1-5. TRBV21-1 corresponds to a pseudogene. This CDR3 contains 15 residues. CDR3 amino acids: CASGLTSGCDQPQHF. As DNA, the CDR3 is TGTGCCAGCGGCCTCACGTCGGGGTGCGATCAGCCCCAGCATTTT.

This chain links TRBV25-1 with TRBJ2-3, with D possibly being TRBD2 (6 bases). Looked up from germline, CDR1 is MGHDK and CDR2 is SYGVNS. This CDR3 spans 16 amino acids. V was clipped by 3 bases and J by 0 bases, with 13 bases between them. CDR3 sequence reads: CASSDVRGTSTDTQYF. The CDR3 DNA reads as TGTGCCAGCAGTGACGTACGGGGGACTAGCACAGATACGCAGTATTTT.

Judged by abundance, this clone is large (0.1 to 1%). The V gene is TRBV13, the J gene TRBJ2-3; D call uncertain. This CDR3 comprises 13 residues. Germline loops: CDR1 PRHDT, CDR2 FYEKMQ (reference sequence). The germline V and J ends were trimmed by 2 bases and 3 bases, with 6 bases remaining between them. CDR3 DNA sequence: TGTGCCAGCAGCTTATCCAGGACAGATACGCAGTATTTT. It encodes CASSLSRTDTQYF.

The V and J genes are TRBV7-2 and TRBJ2-1; 11 bases align to TRBD2. Trimming removed 4 bases from V and 9 bases from J; junction bases left unmatched: 17. CDR1 is SGHTA, CDR2 FQGNSA, per germline. This CDR3 comprises 18 residues. The CDR3 DNA reads as TGTGCCAGCAGCTCCGGACTAGCGGGCACCCTCAGTCATGGTGAGCAGTTCTTC. Its protein product is CASSSGLAGTLSHGEQFF. Based on the CDR3 plus reference TRBV7-2 and TRBJ2-1, the full variable domain is GAGVSQSPSNKVTEKGKDVELRCDPISGHTALYWYRQSLGQGLEFLIYFQGNSAPDKSGLPSDRFSAERTGGSVSTLTIQRTQQEDSAVYLCASSSGLAGTLSHGEQFFGPGTRLTVL.

This clone was detected only a few times. The chain's CDR3 is CASSSQMNTEAFF. The DNA for the CDR3 is TGTGCCAGCAGTTCTCAAATGAACACTGAAGCTTTCTTT. The chain joins TRBV6-5 to TRBJ1-1; D ambiguous. Germline V CDR1 and CDR2: MNHEY, SVGAGI. The length of the CDR3 is 13 residues. V was clipped by 4 bases and J by 0 bases, with 6 bases between them.

The genes are TRBV10-2 and TRBJ2-3; a possible D gene is TRBD1 (8 bases). This CDR3 has 16 amino acids. V was trimmed by 2 bases and J by 2 bases, leaving 14 bases between them. Germline CDR1 and CDR2: WSHSY and SAAADI. CDR3 nucleotide sequence: TGCGCCAGCAGTGAGACAGGGGGGGCCGTCACAGATACGCAGTATTTT. This gives the protein CASSETGGAVTDTQYF.

This clone was seen a handful of times. The genes are TRBV7-8 and TRBJ2-1; no clear D. V was trimmed by 1 base and J by 0 bases, leaving 10 bases between them. The CDR3 runs to 16 residues. CDR1 is SGHVS, CDR2 FQNEAQ, per germline. The CDR3 spells CASSLEVGSSYNEQFF. In DNA, the CDR3 is TGTGCCAGCAGCTTAGAAGTAGGAAGCTCCTACAATGAGCAGTTCTTC.

The chain is built from TRBV7-9 and TRBJ2-4; 7 bases agree with TRBD1. Germline V gene data show CDR1 as SEHNR and CDR2 as FQNEAQ (reference sequence). The CDR3 sequence is 17 residues long. The V and J ends lost 6 bases and 0 bases, in that order; junction bases with no gene match: 11. CDR3 in amino acids: CASRHPTGRLAKNIQYF. The DNA for the CDR3 is TGTGCCAGCAGGCATCCGACAGGGCGATTAGCCAAAAACATTCAGTACTTC.

In this sample, this clone turned up a few times. The V call is TRBV15, the J call TRBJ1-5; tentative D call: TRBD1 (6 bases). The ends were cut back, 1 base at V and 5 bases at J, with 15 bases in the middle. The CDR3 totals 16 residues. CDR1 is LNHNV and CDR2 is YYDKDF in the germline V gene (reference sequence). CDR3 region: CATSRGPQGSDQPQHF. The CDR3 coding sequence is TGTGCCACCAGCAGAGGACCGCAGGGGAGCGATCAGCCCCAGCATTTT.

This clone occurred a few times. The chain carries TRBV4-1 and TRBJ1-6; D is unresolved. The CDR3 covers 16 residues. CDR1 and CDR2 (germline): MGHRA, YSYEKL. Trimming took off 4 bases at V and 5 bases at J, with 15 bases between the two ends. The CDR3: CASSLEGRNDNSPLHF. As DNA, the CDR3 is TGCGCCAGCAGCCTAGAGGGTAGGAATGATAATTCACCCCTCCACTTT.

This clone showed up just once. The rearrangement joins TRBV18 to TRBJ2-7; D call uncertain. Looked up from germline, CDR1 is KGHSH and CDR2 is LQKENI. This CDR3 contains 14 residues. V was cut by 1 base and J by 5 bases, with 12 bases left in between. The CDR3 here is CASSPLPRPNEQYF. In DNA, the CDR3 is TGTGCCAGCTCACCACTGCCCAGACCAAACGAGCAGTACTTC.

The V call is TRBV7-9, the J call TRBJ1-1; 11 nucleotides line up with TRBD1. Germline CDR1 and CDR2: SEHNR and FQNEAQ (reference sequence). J lost 5 bases, V lost 1 base, and 0 bases had no gene match. The CDR3 has 14 amino acids. CDR3 DNA: TGTGCCAGCAGCTTAGGGGACAGGGGGACTGAAGCTTTCTTT. Its translation: CASSLGDRGTEAFF.

V and J are TRBV7-9 and TRBJ2-2, with 7 positions matching TRBD1. Germline CDR1 SEHNR, CDR2 FQNEAQ (reference sequence). CDR3 size: 14 residues. V trimming: 5 bases; J trimming: 6 bases; junction bases outside the gene matches: 6. The CDR3 region has the DNA TGTGCCAGCAGCCGGGACAGTTCGGCCGGGGAGCTGTTTTTT. This codes for CASSRDSSAGELFF.

This sequence joins TRBV19 and TRBJ1-1, with a tentative D call TRBD1 (6 bases). Germline CDR1 is LNHDA and CDR2 is SQIVND (reference sequence). CDR3 length: 17 residues. V shed 6 bases and J shed 0 bases, with 20 bases lying between them. The CDR3 DNA follows: TGTGCCAGTAGACTCACCTGGGGACACCACATGAACACTGAAGCTTTCTTT. Encoded protein: CASRLTWGHHMNTEAFF.

The rearrangement uses TRBV5-1 and TRBJ1-4; 9 bases are shared with TRBD1. Germline values: CDR1 SGHRS, CDR2 YFSETQ. The CDR3 runs 16 residues. Trimming took 0 bases from V and 7 from J; bases not matched to a gene: 7. The CDR3 DNA reads as TGCGCCAGCAGCTTGGACAGGGGGCTCTTTGGTGAAAAACTGTTTTTT. Protein: CASSLDRGLFGEKLFF.

This chain links TRBV5-1 with TRBJ1-6; 7 nucleotides match TRBD1. With V trimmed by 4 bases and J by 0 bases, 7 bases remained unmatched. The length of the CDR3 is 17 residues. Germline V lookup: CDR1 SGHRS, CDR2 YFSETQ. The CDR3 here is CASSVSGQSSYNSPLHF. The CDR3 DNA follows: TGCGCCAGCAGCGTCTCGGGACAGAGCTCCTATAATTCACCCCTCCACTTT.

This chain links TRBV19 with TRBJ1-5; no definite D call. Germline lookup yields CDR1 LNHDA and CDR2 SQIVND (reference sequence). CDR3 size: 14 residues. Trimming took off 1 base at V and 4 bases at J, with 8 bases between the two ends. CDR3 in DNA: TGTGCCAGTAGTATAGGTACAGAAAATCAGCCCCAGCATTTT. It encodes CASSIGTENQPQHF.